This is a list of T cell receptor beta chains from one sample in a study of B cell selection in AIRE deficiency. TCRdb's table, derived via immunoSEQ multiplex PCR, lists solely in-frame clones and lacks some. The sample contains 20,000 to 25,000 clones, about 93% of which appear only once. Sequencing used CD4+CD25+ Tregs sorted from PBMCs. Receptor source: a human donor in good health. CDR3s include the opening cysteine and the closing phenylalanine or tryptophan. A D gene is named only where the DNA matches it firmly. Clone size is shown for a subset of rows, as once, few, many or a class of expanded clone.

j_call: TRBJ2-7
v_call: TRBV7-9
clone_size: -
d_call: -
cdr3_aa: CASSTRGYEQYF
cdr3_nt: TGTGCCAGCAGCACCCGGGGCTACGAGCAGTACTTC

j_call: TRBJ2-3
v_call: TRBV10-3
clone_size: -
d_call: TRBD2
cdr3_aa: CAISEPGLAGAGGTDTQYF
cdr3_nt: TGTGCCATCAGTGAGCCGGGGTTAGCGGGAGCAGGTGGTACAGATACGCAGTATTTT

j_call: TRBJ2-5
v_call: TRBV9
clone_size: -
d_call: TRBD1
cdr3_aa: CASSPHGTAQETQYF
cdr3_nt: TGTGCCAGCAGCCCTCACGGGACAGCCCAAGAGACCCAGTACTTC

j_call: TRBJ2-1
v_call: TRBV6-5
clone_size: -
d_call: TRBD2
cdr3_aa: CATQRERREQFF
cdr3_nt: TGTGCCACACAGCGGGAGCGGCGTGAGCAGTTCTTC

j_call: TRBJ1-3
v_call: TRBV7-9
clone_size: -
d_call: -
cdr3_aa: CASSRGTIPGNTIYF
cdr3_nt: TGTGCCAGCAGCAGGGGGACAATACCCGGAAACACCATATATTTT

j_call: TRBJ2-4
v_call: TRBV7-9
clone_size: -
d_call: TRBD1
cdr3_aa: CASSRGQGNIQYF
cdr3_nt: TGTGCCAGCAGCCGAGGACAGGGGAACATTCAGTACTTC

j_call: TRBJ2-1
v_call: TRBV6-6
clone_size: -
d_call: TRBD2
cdr3_aa: CASTRTSGGNEQFF
cdr3_nt: TGTGCCAGCACCCGGACTAGCGGGGGGAATGAGCAGTTCTTC

j_call: TRBJ2-1
v_call: TRBV19
clone_size: -
d_call: -
cdr3_aa: CASSKGRYNEQFF
cdr3_nt: TGTGCCAGTAGTAAAGGACGGTACAATGAGCAGTTCTTC

j_call: TRBJ2-1
v_call: TRBV5-1
clone_size: -
d_call: -
cdr3_aa: CASSLMGNEQFF
cdr3_nt: TGCGCCAGCAGCTTGATGGGCAATGAGCAGTTCTTC

j_call: TRBJ1-2
v_call: TRBV27
clone_size: -
d_call: -
cdr3_aa: CASSYDRLNSYGYTF
cdr3_nt: TGTGCCAGCAGTTATGACAGATTGAATTCCTATGGCTACACCTTC

j_call: TRBJ1-1
v_call: TRBV2
clone_size: -
d_call: -
cdr3_aa: CASSESGVNTEAFF
cdr3_nt: TGTGCCAGCAGTGAATCGGGGGTGAACACTGAAGCTTTCTTT

j_call: TRBJ2-5
v_call: TRBV6-1
clone_size: -
d_call: -
cdr3_aa: CASGGIILRETQYF
cdr3_nt: TGTGCCAGCGGCGGAATTATCCTGAGAGAGACCCAGTACTTC

j_call: TRBJ1-1
v_call: TRBV18
clone_size: -
d_call: -
cdr3_aa: CASSTQGITAFF
cdr3_nt: TGTGCCAGCTCAACTCAGGGCATCACCGCTTTCTTT

j_call: TRBJ2-1
v_call: TRBV7-2
clone_size: -
d_call: -
cdr3_aa: CASSFGVNNEQFF
cdr3_nt: TGTGCCAGCAGCTTTGGGGTCAACAATGAGCAGTTCTTC

j_call: TRBJ2-3
v_call: TRBV15
clone_size: -
d_call: -
cdr3_aa: CATSRDNPSKDTQYF
cdr3_nt: TGTGCCACCAGCAGAGATAACCCTAGCAAAGATACGCAGTATTTT

j_call: TRBJ2-7
v_call: TRBV4-1
clone_size: -
d_call: -
cdr3_aa: CASSQYRGPYEQYF
cdr3_nt: TGCGCCAGCAGCCAATATCGGGGGCCCTACGAGCAGTACTTC

j_call: TRBJ2-3
v_call: TRBV5-1
clone_size: -
d_call: TRBD2
cdr3_aa: CASNGGGTDTQYF
cdr3_nt: TGCGCCAGCAACGGGGGGGGCACAGATACGCAGTATTTT

j_call: TRBJ2-2
v_call: TRBV5-5
clone_size: -
d_call: TRBD2
cdr3_aa: CASSPPGGDTGELFF
cdr3_nt: TGTGCCAGCAGCCCACCGGGGGGGGATACCGGGGAGCTGTTTTTT

j_call: TRBJ1-1
v_call: TRBV18
clone_size: -
d_call: -
cdr3_aa: CASSPRAGEAFF
cdr3_nt: TGTGCCAGCTCACCACGAGCCGGTGAAGCTTTCTTT

j_call: TRBJ2-1
v_call: TRBV29-1
clone_size: -
d_call: -
cdr3_aa: CSVGVGRNEQFF
cdr3_nt: TGCAGCGTTGGAGTGGGGAGAAATGAGCAGTTCTTC

j_call: TRBJ2-3
v_call: TRBV7-2
clone_size: -
d_call: -
cdr3_aa: CASSLAGEVTDTQYF
cdr3_nt: TGTGCCAGCAGCTTAGCGGGAGAGGTAACAGATACGCAGTATTTT

j_call: TRBJ2-3
v_call: TRBV28
clone_size: once
d_call: -
cdr3_aa: CASSLGLFPPDTQYF
cdr3_nt: TGTGCCAGCAGTTTGGGACTCTTTCCCCCAGATACGCAGTATTTT

j_call: TRBJ1-6
v_call: TRBV12-5
clone_size: -
d_call: TRBD1
cdr3_aa: CASGLGPGTGNSPLHF
cdr3_nt: TGTGCTAGTGGTTTGGGTCCCGGGACAGGAAATTCACCCCTCCACTTT

j_call: TRBJ2-6
v_call: TRBV27
clone_size: -
d_call: -
cdr3_aa: CASKMSSGANVLTF
cdr3_nt: TGTGCCAGCAAAATGAGCTCTGGGGCCAACGTCCTGACTTTC

j_call: TRBJ2-1
v_call: TRBV4-1
clone_size: -
d_call: -
cdr3_aa: CASSRFSGYYNEQFF
cdr3_nt: TGCGCCAGCAGCCGATTTTCGGGCTACTACAATGAGCAGTTCTTC

j_call: TRBJ2-7
v_call: TRBV5-4
clone_size: -
d_call: TRBD1
cdr3_aa: CASSRRTGHYEQYF
cdr3_nt: TGTGCCAGCAGCCGCCGGACAGGACACTACGAGCAGTACTTC

j_call: TRBJ2-1
v_call: TRBV5-1
clone_size: -
d_call: -
cdr3_aa: CASSLGLNKPYNEQFF
cdr3_nt: TGCGCCAGCAGCTTGGGGTTAAATAAACCTTACAATGAGCAGTTCTTC

j_call: TRBJ1-1
v_call: TRBV5-1
clone_size: -
d_call: -
cdr3_aa: CASSLGSANTEAFF
cdr3_nt: TGCGCCAGCAGCTTGGGGTCAGCCAACACTGAAGCTTTCTTT

j_call: TRBJ2-3
v_call: TRBV30
clone_size: -
d_call: TRBD2
cdr3_aa: CAWSRGLAGSTDTQYF
cdr3_nt: TGTGCCTGGAGCCGAGGACTAGCGGGTAGCACAGATACGCAGTATTTT

j_call: TRBJ2-1
v_call: TRBV19
clone_size: -
d_call: TRBD2
cdr3_aa: CASSSRTSGGYNEQFF
cdr3_nt: TGTGCCAGTAGTTCTCGGACTAGCGGTGGGTACAATGAGCAGTTCTTC

j_call: TRBJ2-3
v_call: TRBV7-3
clone_size: -
d_call: -
cdr3_aa: CASSPGTPGDTQYF
cdr3_nt: TGTGCCAGCAGCCCAGGGACCCCCGGGGATACGCAGTATTTT

j_call: TRBJ2-7
v_call: TRBV28
clone_size: -
d_call: -
cdr3_aa: CASSQADRTYEQYF
cdr3_nt: TGTGCCAGCAGTCAGGCGGACCGCACCTACGAGCAGTACTTC

j_call: TRBJ2-1
v_call: TRBV7-2
clone_size: -
d_call: TRBD2
cdr3_aa: CASSRYSGRAFSRGEQFF
cdr3_nt: TGTGCCAGCAGCAGATATAGCGGGAGGGCCTTCTCTCGGGGTGAGCAGTTCTTC

j_call: TRBJ2-2
v_call: TRBV10-3
clone_size: -
d_call: -
cdr3_aa: CAISEPPNTGELFF
cdr3_nt: TGTGCCATCAGTGAGCCCCCTAACACCGGGGAGCTGTTTTTT

j_call: TRBJ2-7
v_call: TRBV5-5
clone_size: -
d_call: -
cdr3_aa: CASSQDAGGLYEQYF
cdr3_nt: TGTGCCAGCAGCCAGGACGCAGGAGGCCTCTACGAGCAGTACTTC